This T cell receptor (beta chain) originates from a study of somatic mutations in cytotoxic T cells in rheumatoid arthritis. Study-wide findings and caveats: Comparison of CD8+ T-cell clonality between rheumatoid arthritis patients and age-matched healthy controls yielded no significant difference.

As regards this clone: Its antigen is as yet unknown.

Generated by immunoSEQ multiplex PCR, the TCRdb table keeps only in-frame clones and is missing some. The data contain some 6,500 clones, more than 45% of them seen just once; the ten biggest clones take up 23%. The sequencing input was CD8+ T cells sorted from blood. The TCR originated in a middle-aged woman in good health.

The CDR3 DNA reads as TGTGCCAGCAGCCGGGCGGACACTGAAGCTTTCTTT. The encoded protein is CASSRADTEAFF. This rearrangement joins TRBV7-9 to TRBJ1-1, with D unresolved. CDR1 is SEHNR and CDR2 is FQNEAQ in the germline V gene (reference sequence). V lost 5 bases and J 3 bases, leaving 7 bases between the germline ends. CDR3 length equals 12 residues.